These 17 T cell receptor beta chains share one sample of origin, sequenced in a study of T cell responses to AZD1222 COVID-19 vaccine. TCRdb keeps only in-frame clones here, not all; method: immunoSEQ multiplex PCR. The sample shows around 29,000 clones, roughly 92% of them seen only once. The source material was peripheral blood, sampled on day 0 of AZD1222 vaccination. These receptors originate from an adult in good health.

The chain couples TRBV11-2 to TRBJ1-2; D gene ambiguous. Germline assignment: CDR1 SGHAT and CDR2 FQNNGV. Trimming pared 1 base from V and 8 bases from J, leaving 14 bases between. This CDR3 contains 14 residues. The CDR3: CASSLVRGQSGYTF. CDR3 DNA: TGTGCCAGCAGCTTAGTCCGAGGGCAATCCGGCTACACCTTC.

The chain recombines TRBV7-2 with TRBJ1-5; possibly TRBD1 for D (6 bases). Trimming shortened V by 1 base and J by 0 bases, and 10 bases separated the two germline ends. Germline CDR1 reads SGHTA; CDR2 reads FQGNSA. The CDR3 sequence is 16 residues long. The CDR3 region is CASSLVSGDSNQPQHF. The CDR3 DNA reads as TGTGCCAGCAGCTTAGTATCAGGGGATAGCAATCAGCCCCAGCATTTT. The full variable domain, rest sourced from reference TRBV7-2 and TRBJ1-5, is GAGVSQSPSNKVTEKGKDVELRCDPISGHTALYWYRQSLGQGLEFLIYFQGNSAPDKSGLPSDRFSAERTGGSVSTLTIQRTQQEDSAVYLCASSLVSGDSNQPQHFGDGTRLSIL.

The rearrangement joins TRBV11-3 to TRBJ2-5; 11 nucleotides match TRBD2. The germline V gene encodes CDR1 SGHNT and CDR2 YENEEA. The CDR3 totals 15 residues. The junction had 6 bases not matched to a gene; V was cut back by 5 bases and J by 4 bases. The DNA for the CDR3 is TGTGCCAGCAGCCTGGGACTAGCGGTCAGAGAGACCCAGTACTTC. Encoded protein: CASSLGLAVRETQYF.

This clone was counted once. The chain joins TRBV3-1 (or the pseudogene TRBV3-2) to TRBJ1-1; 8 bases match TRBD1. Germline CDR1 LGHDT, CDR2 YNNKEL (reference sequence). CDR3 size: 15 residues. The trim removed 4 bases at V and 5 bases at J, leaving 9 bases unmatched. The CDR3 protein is CASSPRDRRGTEAFF. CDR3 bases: TGTGCCAGCAGCCCCCGGGACAGGCGGGGGACTGAAGCTTTCTTT.

In DNA, the CDR3 is TGTGCCAGCAGGGTTCAGGGGGCTTACAATGAGCAGTTCTTC. It codes for CASRVQGAYNEQFF. The V call is TRBV6-6, the J call TRBJ2-1; 8 bases are a match to TRBD1. The junction had 5 bases not matched to a gene; V was cut back by 6 bases and J by 4 bases. Germline assignment: CDR1 MNHNY and CDR2 SVGAGI (reference sequence). CDR3 length equals 14 residues.

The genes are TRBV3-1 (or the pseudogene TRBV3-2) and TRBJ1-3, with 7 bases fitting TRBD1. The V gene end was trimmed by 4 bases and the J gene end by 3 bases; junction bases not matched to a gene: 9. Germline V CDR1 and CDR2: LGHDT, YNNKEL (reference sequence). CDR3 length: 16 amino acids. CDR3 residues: CASSRRDRAGGNTIYF. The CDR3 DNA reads TGTGCCAGCAGCCGACGAGACAGGGCGGGTGGAAACACCATATATTTT.

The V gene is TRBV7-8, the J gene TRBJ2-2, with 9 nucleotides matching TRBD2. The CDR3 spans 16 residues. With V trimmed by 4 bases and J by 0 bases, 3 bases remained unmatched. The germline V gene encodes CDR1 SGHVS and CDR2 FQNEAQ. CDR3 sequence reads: CASSSRTSANTGELFF. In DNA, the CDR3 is TGTGCCAGCAGCTCTCGGACTAGCGCGAACACCGGGGAGCTGTTTTTT.

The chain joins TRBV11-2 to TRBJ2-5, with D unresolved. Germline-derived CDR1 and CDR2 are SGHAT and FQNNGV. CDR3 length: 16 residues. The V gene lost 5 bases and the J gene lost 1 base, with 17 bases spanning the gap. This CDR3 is CASSPVKGRTQETQYF. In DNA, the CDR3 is TGTGCCAGCAGCCCGGTTAAGGGCCGGACCCAAGAGACCCAGTACTTC.

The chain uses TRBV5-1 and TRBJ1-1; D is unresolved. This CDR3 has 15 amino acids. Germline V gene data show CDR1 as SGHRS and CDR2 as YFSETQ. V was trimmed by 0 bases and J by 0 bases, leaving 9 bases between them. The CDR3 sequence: CASSLEEGMNTEAFF. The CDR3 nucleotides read TGCGCCAGCAGCTTGGAAGAGGGTATGAACACTGAAGCTTTCTTT.

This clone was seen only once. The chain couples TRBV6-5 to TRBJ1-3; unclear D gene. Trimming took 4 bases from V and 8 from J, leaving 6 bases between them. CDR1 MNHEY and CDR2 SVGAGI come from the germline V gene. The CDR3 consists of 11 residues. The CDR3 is CASSFAHTIYF. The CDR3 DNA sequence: TGTGCCAGCAGTTTTGCACACACCATATATTTT.

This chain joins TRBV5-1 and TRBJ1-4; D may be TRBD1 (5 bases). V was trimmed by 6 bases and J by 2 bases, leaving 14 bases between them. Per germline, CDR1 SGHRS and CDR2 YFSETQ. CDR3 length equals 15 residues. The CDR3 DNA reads TGCGCCAGCACCTTCGGGGACGGGACTAATGAAAAACTGTTTTTT. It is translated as CASTFGDGTNEKLFF.

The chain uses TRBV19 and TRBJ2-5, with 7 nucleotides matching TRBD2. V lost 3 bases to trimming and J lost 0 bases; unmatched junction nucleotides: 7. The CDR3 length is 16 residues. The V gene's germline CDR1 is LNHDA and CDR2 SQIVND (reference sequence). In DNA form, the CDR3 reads TGTGCCAGTAGTATCGGTGTGGGGGGGAACCAAGAGACCCAGTACTTC. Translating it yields CASSIGVGGNQETQYF. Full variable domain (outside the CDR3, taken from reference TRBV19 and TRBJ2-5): DGGITQSPKYLFRKEGQNVTLSCEQNLNHDAMYWYRQDPGQGLRLIYYSQIVNDFQKGDIAEGYSVSREKKESFPLTVTSAQKNPTAFYLCASSIGVGGNQETQYFGPGTRLLVL.

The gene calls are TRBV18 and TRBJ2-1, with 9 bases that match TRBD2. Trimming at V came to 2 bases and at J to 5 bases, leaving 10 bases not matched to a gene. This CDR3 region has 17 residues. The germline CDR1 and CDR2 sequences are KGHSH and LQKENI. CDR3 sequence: CASSPFTSAGGNNEQFF. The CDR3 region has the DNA TGTGCCAGCTCACCATTTACCTCAGCGGGGGGTAACAATGAGCAGTTCTTC.

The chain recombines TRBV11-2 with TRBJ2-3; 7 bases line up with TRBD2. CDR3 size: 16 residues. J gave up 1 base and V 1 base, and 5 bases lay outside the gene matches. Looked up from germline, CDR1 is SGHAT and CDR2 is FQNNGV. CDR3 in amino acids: CASSLGVSGRTDTQYF. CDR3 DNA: TGTGCCAGCAGCTTAGGGGTTAGCGGGCGCACAGATACGCAGTATTTT. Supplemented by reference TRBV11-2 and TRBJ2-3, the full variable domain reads EAGVAQSPRYKIIEKRQSVAFWCNPISGHATLYWYQQILGQGPKLLIQFQNNGVVDDSQLPKDRFSAERLKGVDSTLKIQPAKLEDSAVYLCASSLGVSGRTDTQYFGPGTRLTVL.

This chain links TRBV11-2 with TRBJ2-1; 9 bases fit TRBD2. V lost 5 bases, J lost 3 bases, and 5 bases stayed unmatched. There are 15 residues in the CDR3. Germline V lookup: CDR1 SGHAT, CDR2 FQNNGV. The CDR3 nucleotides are TGTGCCAGCAGCCCGTTGCGGGAGGGCTACAATGAGCAGTTCTTC. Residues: CASSPLREGYNEQFF.

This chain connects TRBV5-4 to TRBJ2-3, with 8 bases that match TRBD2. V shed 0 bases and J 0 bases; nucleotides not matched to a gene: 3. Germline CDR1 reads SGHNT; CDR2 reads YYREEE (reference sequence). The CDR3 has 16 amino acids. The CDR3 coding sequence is TGTGCCAGCAGCTTGGACGCTAGCGGGAGCACAGATACGCAGTATTTT. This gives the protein CASSLDASGSTDTQYF.

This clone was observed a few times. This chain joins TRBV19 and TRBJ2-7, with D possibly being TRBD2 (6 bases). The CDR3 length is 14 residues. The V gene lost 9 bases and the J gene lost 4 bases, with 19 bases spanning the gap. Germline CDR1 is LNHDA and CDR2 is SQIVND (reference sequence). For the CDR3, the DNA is TGTGCCAGCCGGAGGGACTTGCAGGATTACGAGCAGTACTTC. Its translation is CASRRDLQDYEQYF.